This note documents a single T cell receptor (beta chain) sequence. What it recognizes is unknown. The sample is drawn from a study of beta chain features in type 1 diabetes. General study points: Reduced insertions and increased deletions marked VDJ junctions in type 1 diabetes patients. Type 1 diabetes patients had moderately but significantly shorter TCRB CDR3s in all four CD4+ subsets.

Sequencing targeted expressed TCRB transcripts, as all isolated RNA had been reverse transcribed. The repertoire was sequenced with immunoSEQ multiplex PCR; TCRdb's copy has only in-frame clones and lacks some. The sample has about 270,000 clones, over 11% seen once. The V and J ends lost 11 bases and 6 bases respectively, with 10 bases between them. CDR1 is SEHNR, CDR2 FQNEAQ, per germline (reference sequence). The CDR3 has 10 amino acids. The sample taken for sequencing was naive CD4+ T cells from blood. The clonotype was recovered from a man aged 25 to 40 with type 1 diabetes. V gene TRBV7-9 combines with J gene TRBJ1-1; D is possibly TRBD1 (5 bases). CDR3 sequence: CAGGTPEAFF. In nucleotides, the CDR3 is TGTGCCGGGGGGACCCCTGAAGCTTTCTTT. The variable domain in full, completed from reference TRBV7-9 and TRBJ1-1, reads DTGVSQNPRHKITKRGQNVTFRCDPISEHNRLYWYRQTLGQGPEFLTYFQNEAQLEKSRLLSDRFSAERPKGSFSTLEIQRTEQGDSAMYLCAGGTPEAFFGQGTRLTVV.